This T cell receptor (beta chain) was identified during a study of radiation and T cells in renal cell carcinoma (dated by TCRdb to 2019 to 2021). Background on the whole study: The samples were obtained from a clinical trial, where primary renal cell carcinomas were treated with 15 Gy stereotactic body radiation therapy and then removed by nephrectomy 4 weeks afterward. A total of around 50 samples underwent TCR beta sequencing, made up of roughly 26 tumors and around 27 peripheral blood samples. A total of 3.5 million to 4.5 million unique CDR3 nucleotide sequences, encoding 2.5 million to 3 million unique CDR3 amino acid sequences, were found across all 50 or so samples. General study outcomes and caveats: In blood, the top tumor clonotypes increased from baseline to 2 weeks after radiation and then shrank by 4 weeks, which suggests a temporary expansion of tumor-resident clones. Because no pretreatment tumor biopsies were available, whether clonotypes were present in the tumor at baseline could not be determined. The single-armed trial design could not address effects of radiation dose or scheduling on the TCR repertoire. Dynamics of the blood repertoire were not tracked past 4 weeks after treatment.

Following the manufacturer's recommendations, the immunoSEQ kit was used to generate TCR beta libraries from genomic DNA. For library preparation, a first multiplex PCR was performed with proprietary primers, followed by a second PCR in which unique barcodes were added, and bead cleanups were performed after each round. A kit-provided positive control reaction and a negative control reaction were included in every sample batch. The final libraries were assessed on an Agilent 4200 TapeStation D1000 ScreenTape, pooled by volume, and quantified by qPCR. Sequencing was performed on an Illumina NextSeq500 using a MidOutput 150-cycle cartridge, with 156 Read1 cycles, 15 Index1 cycles, and the kit custom primers. The pooled library was loaded at around 1 pM with a roughly 20% PhiX control spike-in. On the study's bioinformatics: The vendor-processed data were analyzed in R, and a clonotype was defined as all T cells that share the same CDR3 nucleotide sequence. In the clone abundance analyses, frequencies were normalized to the 10,000 most abundant clones in each sample. Public T cell clones, which averaged fewer than five per sample, were removed prior to analysis. Tumor-enriched and baseline blood-enriched clonotypes were defined by at least a 32-fold difference in abundance between compartments. A beta-binomial differential abundance model was applied to find clonotypes that expanded or contracted between blood time points. Similarity between tumor and blood repertoires was quantified using the Baroni-Urbani and Buser coefficient, and groups were compared with two-tailed Wilcoxon tests in R. The clones in this table, taken by TCRdb from immuneACCESS, are in-frame only. Not every clone is retained; where verified, under half of the shortfall comes from an unresolved V gene, and the cause of the rest is unknown. D and trimming come from the DNA, and the V and J calls and clone size come from that table. For this sample the table gives some 120,000 clones, of which roughly 80% were detected only once. Jointly, the top ten make up around 3% of the sample.

Remarks on this clone: The clone's antigen remains unknown. No quality values exist for individual bases; no much larger clone is one base distant.

The sample's time point label is to be understood as: baseline pretreatment blood. The treatment or condition tag for this specimen amounts to: 15 Gy SBRT to primary tumor, nephrectomy 4 weeks later. To track tumor-enriched clonotypes, serial peripheral blood was sampled from radiation-treated patients at baseline and at 2 weeks and 4 weeks after SBRT. Renal cell carcinoma with clear cell pathology was present in all patients. Genomic DNA for TCR sequencing was prepared using the QIAamp DNA Blood Mini Kit (Qiagen). The analyses included only samples that passed all quality control checks. Its CDR3 holds 11 amino acids, cysteine through phenylalanine. The only DNA kept is the CDR3, 33 bases in frame from the first base. Taken from the germline V gene, the CDR1 and CDR2 loops are SQVTM and ANQGSEA. V loses 4 bases, J loses 8 bases, and the germline ends lie 11 bases apart.

This sample comprised blood, obtained from a patient whose treatment included radiotherapy and nephrectomy. This receptor was identified in a woman between 55 and 75 years old with renal cell carcinoma. The sequence links TRBV29-1 to TRBJ1-2, with no confidently assigned D gene. The nucleotide sequence reads as follows: TGCAGCGTTGGTGGGATTTGGGGCTACACCTTC. Its coded protein is CSVGGIWGYTF.